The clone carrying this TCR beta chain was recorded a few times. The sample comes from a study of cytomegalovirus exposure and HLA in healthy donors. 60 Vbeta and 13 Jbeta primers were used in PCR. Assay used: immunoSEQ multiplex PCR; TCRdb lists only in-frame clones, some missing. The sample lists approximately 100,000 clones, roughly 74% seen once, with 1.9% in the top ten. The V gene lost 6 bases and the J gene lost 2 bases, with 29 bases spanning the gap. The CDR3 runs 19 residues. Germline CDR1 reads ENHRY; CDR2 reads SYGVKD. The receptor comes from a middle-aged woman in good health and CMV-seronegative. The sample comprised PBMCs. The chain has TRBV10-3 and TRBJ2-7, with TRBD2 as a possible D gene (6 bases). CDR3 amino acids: CAIRAPARAGIPLAYEQYF. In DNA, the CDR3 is TGTGCCATCAGGGCCCCTGCGAGAGCGGGTATTCCCCTAGCCTACGAGCAGTACTTC.